These 20 T cell receptor beta chains were all obtained from the same sample, sequenced in a study of shared clonotypes between healthy human individuals. Selected positively for CCR7 and CD45RO-negative, naive CD8 cells excluded terminally differentiated effector memory CD45RA+ cells. Method: immunoSEQ multiplex PCR; TCRdb's copy keeps in-frame clones and lacks some. The data show roughly 650,000 clones, 90% to 97% seen once. Sequenced material: naive CD8+ T cells sorted from blood. The source of these receptors is a woman younger than 45 in good health.

The V gene is TRBV27, the J gene TRBJ1-3; D call uncertain. From germline, CDR1 is MNHEY and CDR2 SMNVEV (reference sequence). This CDR3 has 13 residues. Trimming removed 6 bases from V and 0 bases from J, with 6 bases in between. The CDR3: CASRPTSGNTIYF. CDR3 nucleotides: TGTGCCAGCAGGCCCACCTCTGGAAACACCATATATTTT.

This chain links TRBV6-5 with TRBJ2-1; TRBD2 agrees at 8 bases. The CDR3 runs to 13 residues. Germline CDR1 MNHEY, CDR2 SVGAGI. J was trimmed by 9 bases and V by 0 bases; bases with no gene match: 1. Written as DNA, the CDR3 is TGTGCCAGCAGTTACTCTGCGGGAGGTGAGCAGTTCTTC. Encoded protein: CASSYSAGGEQFF.

V and J are TRBV2 and TRBJ1-5; 7 positions agree with TRBD1. V shed 9 bases and J 2 bases; nucleotides not matched to a gene: 7. The CDR3 runs 14 residues. CDR1 is SNHLY and CDR2 is FYNNEI in the germline V gene. CDR3 amino acids: CASTGTAGNQPQHF. The CDR3 DNA is TGTGCCAGTACGGGGACAGCTGGCAATCAGCCCCAGCATTTT.

The J gene is TRBJ2-1, the V gene TRBV7-8; D call uncertain. Trimming pared 5 bases from V and 6 bases from J, leaving 14 bases between. The CDR3 runs 14 residues. Germline V lookup: CDR1 SGHVS, CDR2 FQNEAQ. CDR3 in DNA: TGTGCCAGCAGCCCGGACCTGAGCCCCAATGAGCAGTTCTTC. Translating gives CASSPDLSPNEQFF.

The CDR3 sequence is CASSQGLSGEQFF. Written as DNA, the CDR3 is TGTGCCAGCAGCCAAGGTCTTAGCGGTGAGCAGTTCTTC. The V and J genes are TRBV14 and TRBJ2-1, with D perhaps TRBD2 (6 bases). Trimming took 1 base from V and 9 from J, leaving 10 bases between them. There are 13 residues in the CDR3. CDR1 SGHDN and CDR2 FVKESK come from the germline V gene.

This clone was found once. The genes are TRBV6-1 and TRBJ2-7; 10 bases match TRBD1. The germline CDR1 and CDR2 sequences are MNHNS and SASEGT. J gave up 5 bases and V 0 bases, and 10 bases lay outside the gene matches. The CDR3 is 17 residues long. The chain's CDR3 is CASSEALWDRGGDEQYF. Here the CDR3 DNA reads TGTGCCAGCAGTGAAGCGCTATGGGACAGGGGTGGCGACGAGCAGTACTTC.

The gene calls are TRBV29-1 and TRBJ2-7; tentatively, D is TRBD1 (7 bases). The V end lost 4 bases, the J end lost 3 bases, and 13 bases lay between the germline ends. Germline V gene lookup returns CDR1 SQVTM and CDR2 ANQGSEA. CDR3 length: 13 amino acids. The CDR3 loop is CSVVAGGIYEQYF. CDR3 sequence (DNA): TGCAGCGTTGTTGCAGGGGGGATCTACGAGCAGTACTTC.

The chain combines TRBV4-2 with TRBJ1-1; D might be TRBD1 (5 bases). In germline, CDR1 is LGHNA, CDR2 YNFKEQ. The CDR3 extends over 16 amino acids. Trimming pared 0 bases from V and 5 bases from J, leaving 16 bases between. As DNA, the CDR3 is TGTGCCAGCAGCCAAGACCCGGCCGGGGGACGAACTGAAGCTTTCTTT. Its protein is CASSQDPAGGRTEAFF.

As to this clone: A much bigger clone sits one base away, suggesting this may be a read error. Within the sample, other DNA sequences also encode this same CDR3. The V and J genes are TRBV27 and TRBJ1-2; 7 bases are shared with TRBD1. Germline lookup yields CDR1 MNHEY and CDR2 SMNVEV (reference sequence). J gave up 4 bases and V 6 bases, and 5 bases lay outside the gene matches. This CDR3 is 13 amino acids long. The CDR3 DNA is TGTGCCAGCAGCCTCGGGACAGCCTATGGCTACACCTTC. Its protein product is CASSLGTAYGYTF.

About this clone itself: The same CDR3 also results from other DNA sequences found in this sample. The chain carries TRBV19 and TRBJ1-1, with 7 nucleotides matching TRBD1. Losses at the gene ends were 4 bases for V and 5 bases for J; bases not matched to a gene: 4. From germline, CDR1 is LNHDA and CDR2 SQIVND (reference sequence). CDR3 length: 13 amino acids. In DNA, the CDR3 is TGTGCCAGTAGTAGAGGGGGCGTTACTGAAGCTTTCTTT. Translated: CASSRGGVTEAFF.

The chain combines TRBV27 with TRBJ1-1; 7 positions agree with TRBD1. The ends lost 5 bases at V and 1 base at J; junction bases unmatched: 1. This CDR3 comprises 13 residues. Looked up from germline, CDR1 is MNHEY and CDR2 is SMNVEV (reference sequence). Written as DNA, the CDR3 is TGTGCCAGCAGTCAGGGGGGGAACACTGAAGCTTTCTTT. It translates to CASSQGGNTEAFF.

The sample holds one count of this clone. The chain combines TRBV28 with TRBJ2-5; D gene unclear. V dropped 6 bases and J dropped 7 bases, with 15 bases sitting between them. The CDR3 is 13 residues long. Germline CDR1 is MDHEN and CDR2 is SYDVKM. The CDR3 loop reads CASSPAHPGTQYF. CDR3 sequence (DNA): TGTGCCAGCAGCCCAGCCCACCCGGGGACCCAGTACTTC.

This clone was counted once. The chain is built from TRBV27 and TRBJ2-2; TRBD1 agrees at 11 bases. Germline V gene sequence: CDR1 MNHEY, CDR2 SMNVEV (reference sequence). V lost 7 bases and J lost 4; bases outside the gene matches: 14. The CDR3 length is 18 residues. CDR3 DNA sequence: TGTGCCAGCACCCAAACCCAATGGGGGACAGGGGGCACCGGGGAGCTGTTTTTT. Translated: CASTQTQWGTGGTGELFF.

The chain has TRBV27 and TRBJ2-5; 10 bases map to TRBD2. CDR1 is MNHEY, CDR2 SMNVEV, per germline (reference sequence). With V trimmed by 4 bases and J by 3 bases, 5 bases remained unmatched. The CDR3 sequence is 15 residues long. This CDR3 is CASSSATSGKETQYF. In nucleotides, the CDR3 is TGTGCCAGCAGTTCTGCTACTAGCGGGAAAGAGACCCAGTACTTC.

V and J are TRBV13 and TRBJ1-4, with unresolved D. This CDR3 comprises 14 residues. The germline CDR1 and CDR2 sequences are PRHDT and FYEKMQ (reference sequence). Trimming stripped 0 bases from V and 6 bases from J, with 8 bases between. CDR3 DNA sequence: TGTGCCAGCAGCTTAGGCGTAATTGATGAAAAACTGTTTTTT. As protein: CASSLGVIDEKLFF.

The V gene is TRBV4-1, the J gene TRBJ2-7; possibly TRBD1 or TRBD2 for D (5 bases each). This CDR3 spans 14 amino acids. V was trimmed by 8 bases and J by 6 bases, leaving 20 bases between them. Germline-derived CDR1 and CDR2 are MGHRA and YSYEKL. CDR3 amino acids: CASGGFDFPGEQYF. The CDR3 DNA is TGCGCCAGCGGGGGTTTCGATTTTCCCGGCGAGCAGTACTTC.

This sequence joins TRBV5-6 and TRBJ2-7; D is unclear. Germline CDR1 and CDR2: SGHDT and YYEEEE. V dropped 0 bases and J dropped 3 bases, with 10 bases sitting between them. CDR3 length: 14 residues. CDR3 nucleotide sequence: TGTGCCAGCAGCTTGGATGCAGGTAACTACGAGCAGTACTTC. This translates into CASSLDAGNYEQYF.

This chain joins TRBV28 and TRBJ2-7; TRBD1 might be the D (5 bases). Trimming cost V 6 bases and J 5 bases, with 23 bases left between them. Germline CDR1 and CDR2: MDHEN and SYDVKM. This CDR3 is 16 amino acids long. CDR3 region: CASSAVGVSLSHEQYF. The CDR3 nucleotides read TGTGCCAGCAGCGCCGTAGGGGTCTCGTTGTCTCACGAGCAGTACTTC.

The chain joins TRBV11-3 to TRBJ2-7; D unclear. Germline V gene sequence: CDR1 SGHNT, CDR2 YENEEA. Trimming left V 3 bases short and J 6 bases short, with 6 bases between. The CDR3 contains 11 residues. As DNA, the CDR3 is TGTGCCAGCAGCTTTTTACTCGAGCAGTACTTC. This gives the protein CASSFLLEQYF. Together with reference TRBV11-3 and TRBJ2-7, the CDR3 gives the full variable domain: EAGVVQSPRYKIIEKKQPVAFWCNPISGHNTLYWYLQNLGQGPELLIRYENEEAVDDSQLPKDRFSAERLKGVDSTLKIQPAELGDSAVYLCASSFLLEQYFGPGTRLTVT.

The CDR3 sequence: CASSPIRTGGGTLNTEAFF. CDR3 sequence (DNA): TGTGCCAGCAGCCCCATTAGGACAGGGGGTGGGACATTGAACACTGAAGCTTTCTTT. The chain combines TRBV7-9 with TRBJ1-1; 10 nucleotides match TRBD1. The CDR3 covers 19 residues. Germline trimming cut 5 bases from V and 0 bases from J; bases unmatched to any gene: 15. Looked up from germline, CDR1 is SEHNR and CDR2 is FQNEAQ (reference sequence).